A selection of T cell receptor beta chains follows, all from one sample in a study of patients and donors after allogeneic stem cell transplantation. TCRdb independently ran MiXCR on the RT-PCR reads; one entry per CDR3 protein. The data contain approximately 410,000 distinct CDR3 sequences, roughly 17% of them singletons. Sequenced material: blood, either unsorted or a sorted T cell fraction (not recorded which). Every receptor here comes from a human donor who was either an allogeneic HSCT recipient or a stem cell or donor lymphocyte infusion donor (not recorded which). It is not recorded whose cells these are; they may come from a transplant donor. Both conserved end residues are part of each CDR3. A D gene is named only where the DNA matches it firmly. Rows may omit the clone size; those that give it use once, few, many or a size class.

J gene: TRBJ1-3; V gene: TRBV7-8; CDR3 length: 15; clone size: few; D gene: .; CDR3 DNA: TGTGCCAGCAGCTTAGTCCCAGGGGTTGGAAACACCATATATTTT; CDR3 protein: CASSLVPGVGNTIYF
J gene: TRBJ2-7; V gene: TRBV15; CDR3 length: 16; clone size: few; D gene: TRBD1; CDR3 DNA: TGTGCCACCAGCAGAAGACAGGGGACCTACCCCTACGAGCAGTACTTC; CDR3 protein: CATSRRQGTYPYEQYF
J gene: TRBJ2-1; V gene: TRBV27; CDR3 length: 17; clone size: .; D gene: TRBD2; CDR3 DNA: TGTGCCAGCATGTGGGGGGGTTCCGGGAGAGTTGGAGGTGAGCAGTTCTTC; CDR3 protein: CASMWGGSGRVGGEQFF
J gene: TRBJ1-2; V gene: TRBV4-2; CDR3 length: 15; clone size: few; D gene: .; CDR3 DNA: TGTGCCAGCAGCCAAGATGAAGGGGCTGGCTATGGCTACACCTTC; CDR3 protein: CASSQDEGAGYGYTF
J gene: TRBJ1-4; V gene: TRBV4-3; CDR3 length: 15; clone size: .; D gene: TRBD1; CDR3 DNA: TGCGCCAGCAGCCGCGGGACAGGTGCAACAGAAAAACTGTTTTTT; CDR3 protein: CASSRGTGATEKLFF
J gene: TRBJ2-1; V gene: TRBV5-5; CDR3 length: 16; clone size: .; D gene: .; CDR3 DNA: TGTGCCAGCAGCTGGGTTAGCCAGAGCTCCTACAATGAGCAGTTCTTC; CDR3 protein: CASSWVSQSSYNEQFF
J gene: TRBJ1-6; V gene: TRBV20-1; CDR3 length: 15; clone size: few; D gene: .; CDR3 DNA: TGCAGTGCTAGATTTGCCGGACAGCTCTCCTCACCCCTCCACTTT; CDR3 protein: CSARFAGQLSSPLHF
J gene: TRBJ1-2; V gene: TRBV7-9; CDR3 length: 13; clone size: .; D gene: .; CDR3 DNA: TGTGCCAGCAGCCCGGGGATAGGGCGCGGCTACACCTTC; CDR3 protein: CASSPGIGRGYTF
J gene: TRBJ2-7; V gene: TRBV6-5; CDR3 length: 15; clone size: few; D gene: TRBD2; CDR3 DNA: TGTGCCAGCAGTTACTCGAGCGGGAACTTCTACGAGCAGTACTTC; CDR3 protein: CASSYSSGNFYEQYF
J gene: TRBJ2-5; V gene: TRBV7-9; CDR3 length: 15; clone size: .; D gene: .; CDR3 DNA: TGTGCCAGCAGCTCCACTTGGGACGGACCAGAGACCCAGTACTTC; CDR3 protein: CASSSTWDGPETQYF
J gene: TRBJ2-1; V gene: TRBV6-1; CDR3 length: 17; clone size: .; D gene: TRBD2; CDR3 DNA: TGTGCCAGCAGTGGCCCCGAGGGACTAGCGGGGGTAAATGAGCAGTTCTTC; CDR3 protein: CASSGPEGLAGVNEQFF
J gene: TRBJ2-7; V gene: TRBV11-3; CDR3 length: 14; clone size: .; D gene: .; CDR3 DNA: TGTGCCAGCAGCCCACAGGGCCCCGGGTCCGAGCAGTACTTC; CDR3 protein: CASSPQGPGSEQYF
J gene: TRBJ2-7; V gene: TRBV6-6; CDR3 length: 13; clone size: few; D gene: TRBD1; CDR3 DNA: TGTGCCAGCGGGAGAGGGGACAGGGGTTTCAAGTACTTC; CDR3 protein: CASGRGDRGFKYF
J gene: TRBJ1-6; V gene: TRBV6-1; CDR3 length: 16; clone size: few; D gene: TRBD1; CDR3 DNA: TGTGCCAGCAGAAACCTAAACAGGGGGCAAAATTCACCCCTCCACTTT; CDR3 protein: CASRNLNRGQNSPLHF
J gene: TRBJ2-5; V gene: TRBV29-1; CDR3 length: 12; clone size: few; D gene: TRBD2; CDR3 DNA: TGCAGCACCAGGACTAGCGGGGAGACCCAGTACTTC; CDR3 protein: CSTRTSGETQYF
J gene: TRBJ2-3; V gene: TRBV4-1; CDR3 length: 13; clone size: .; D gene: TRBD2; CDR3 DNA: TGCGCCAGCAGCCAAGGGACTAGCAGTACGCAGTATTTT; CDR3 protein: CASSQGTSSTQYF
J gene: TRBJ1-1; V gene: TRBV20-1; CDR3 length: 14; clone size: few; D gene: .; CDR3 DNA: TGCAGTGCTAGCGGGAGAGGGTTGAACACTGAAGCTTTCTTT; CDR3 protein: CSASGRGLNTEAFF
J gene: TRBJ2-7; V gene: TRBV11-2; CDR3 length: 15; clone size: .; D gene: .; CDR3 DNA: TGTGCCAGCAGCCGAACCGGACAGACGCCCTACGAGCAGTACTTC; CDR3 protein: CASSRTGQTPYEQYF
J gene: TRBJ2-2; V gene: TRBV4-3; CDR3 length: 15; clone size: many; D gene: TRBD1; CDR3 DNA: TGCGCCAGCAGCCAAAACAGGGGGTACACCGGGGAGCTGTTTTTT; CDR3 protein: CASSQNRGYTGELFF
J gene: TRBJ2-2; V gene: TRBV25-1; CDR3 length: 14; clone size: many; D gene: .; CDR3 DNA: TGTGCCAGCAGTCGCCCCAGCCACACCGGGGAGCTGTTTTTT; CDR3 protein: CASSRPSHTGELFF
J gene: TRBJ2-1; V gene: TRBV18; CDR3 length: 16; clone size: many; D gene: TRBD1; CDR3 DNA: TGTGCCAGCTCACCACCATCTAGGGACAGGGGTTATGAGCAGTTCTTC; CDR3 protein: CASSPPSRDRGYEQFF
J gene: TRBJ1-2; V gene: TRBV7-8; CDR3 length: 13; clone size: .; D gene: TRBD1; CDR3 DNA: TGTGCCAGCAGACCGGACAGGGGATTTGGCTACACCTTC; CDR3 protein: CASRPDRGFGYTF
J gene: TRBJ1-1; V gene: TRBV20-1; CDR3 length: 15; clone size: many; D gene: .; CDR3 DNA: TGCAGTGCTAGAGTTGAGGGTAGGGAAGTATCTGAAGCTTTCTTT; CDR3 protein: CSARVEGREVSEAFF
J gene: TRBJ1-4; V gene: TRBV7-9; CDR3 length: 17; clone size: .; D gene: .; CDR3 DNA: TGTGCCAGCAGCTCATCGGACCGAGGGGCCACTAATGAAAAACTGTTTTTT; CDR3 protein: CASSSSDRGATNEKLFF
J gene: TRBJ2-1; V gene: TRBV3-1; CDR3 length: 16; clone size: few; D gene: .; CDR3 DNA: TGTGCCAGCAGCCACCAAGGGAGGGGGGCCTACAATGAGCAGTTCTTC; CDR3 protein: CASSHQGRGAYNEQFF
J gene: TRBJ2-5; V gene: TRBV28; CDR3 length: 15; clone size: few; D gene: TRBD1; CDR3 DNA: TGTGCCAGCAGTATGGGACAGGGGAGGCAACAGACCCAGTACTTC; CDR3 protein: CASSMGQGRQQTQYF
J gene: TRBJ1-2; V gene: TRBV20-1; CDR3 length: 13; clone size: .; D gene: TRBD1; CDR3 DNA: TGCAGTGTCAGGACAGGGGGCGACTATGGCTACACCTTC; CDR3 protein: CSVRTGGDYGYTF
J gene: TRBJ2-1; V gene: TRBV15; CDR3 length: 16; clone size: .; D gene: .; CDR3 DNA: TGTGCCACCAGCAGAGGTCTCGGGGGAGGCTACAATGAGCAGTTCTTC; CDR3 protein: CATSRGLGGGYNEQFF
J gene: TRBJ1-1; V gene: TRBV28; CDR3 length: 14; clone size: few; D gene: TRBD1; CDR3 DNA: TGTGCCAGCAGCAGACAGGGGGCAAGTACTGAAGCTTTCTTT; CDR3 protein: CASSRQGASTEAFF
J gene: TRBJ2-7; V gene: TRBV14; CDR3 length: 15; clone size: few; D gene: TRBD1; CDR3 DNA: TGTGCCAGCAGCCGCCCCGGGACAGGATACTACGAGCAGTACTTC; CDR3 protein: CASSRPGTGYYEQYF
J gene: TRBJ2-3; V gene: TRBV20-1; CDR3 length: 12; clone size: many; D gene: .; CDR3 DNA: TGCAGTGCGACAGGACCCACAGATACGCAGTATTTT; CDR3 protein: CSATGPTDTQYF
J gene: TRBJ2-7; V gene: TRBV9; CDR3 length: 14; clone size: .; D gene: .; CDR3 DNA: TGTGCCAGCAGCGAGTCAGTACAGGGCCACGAGCAGTACTTC; CDR3 protein: CASSESVQGHEQYF
J gene: TRBJ2-7; V gene: TRBV2; CDR3 length: 15; clone size: .; D gene: .; CDR3 DNA: TGTGCCAGCAGTCCGGAGACAGCAAATTCCTACGAGCAGTACTTC; CDR3 protein: CASSPETANSYEQYF
J gene: TRBJ2-3; V gene: TRBV20-1; CDR3 length: 14; clone size: few; D gene: TRBD1; CDR3 DNA: TGCAGTGCTTCTCAGGGGGCAAAGGGAGATACGCAGTATTTT; CDR3 protein: CSASQGAKGDTQYF
J gene: TRBJ1-1; V gene: TRBV6-1; CDR3 length: 13; clone size: .; D gene: .; CDR3 DNA: TGTGCCAGCAGTCGATATATGAACACTGAAGCTTTCTTT; CDR3 protein: CASSRYMNTEAFF
J gene: TRBJ2-7; V gene: TRBV6-6; CDR3 length: 12; clone size: .; D gene: TRBD1; CDR3 DNA: TGTGCCAGCAGTGAACAGGGGTCCGTTGGGTACTTC; CDR3 protein: CASSEQGSVGYF
J gene: TRBJ1-1; V gene: TRBV7-2; CDR3 length: 12; clone size: .; D gene: .; CDR3 DNA: TGTGCCAGCAGTCCCTCCGACTTGTTGGCTTTCTTT; CDR3 protein: CASSPSDLLAFF
J gene: TRBJ2-7; V gene: TRBV20-1; CDR3 length: 17; clone size: .; D gene: TRBD2; CDR3 DNA: TGCAGTGCTAGAGATATAAGCGGGCTAGCGGGAGTGGGGGAGCAGTACTTC; CDR3 protein: CSARDISGLAGVGEQYF
J gene: TRBJ2-7; V gene: TRBV5-1; CDR3 length: 11; clone size: few; D gene: .; CDR3 DNA: TGCGCCAGCCGGCAGGCTAACGAGCAGTACTTC; CDR3 protein: CASRQANEQYF
J gene: TRBJ1-1; V gene: TRBV5-5; CDR3 length: 14; clone size: .; D gene: .; CDR3 DNA: TGTGCCAGCAGCTTCTGGGACACGAGGACTGAAGCTTTCTTT; CDR3 protein: CASSFWDTRTEAFF
J gene: TRBJ2-3; V gene: TRBV29-1; CDR3 length: 13; clone size: once; D gene: .; CDR3 DNA: TGCAGCGTTGAAGGGGAGAACACAGATACGCAGTATTTT; CDR3 protein: CSVEGENTDTQYF
J gene: TRBJ2-3; V gene: TRBV27; CDR3 length: 17; clone size: few; D gene: .; CDR3 DNA: TGTGCCAGCACCCTTAGGGGGACTGTGAGGTCGGGGGGTACGCAGTATTTT; CDR3 protein: CASTLRGTVRSGGTQYF
J gene: TRBJ1-6; V gene: TRBV2; CDR3 length: 12; clone size: few; D gene: .; CDR3 DNA: TGTGCCAGCAGTGCTTGGCTTTCACCCCTCCACTTT; CDR3 protein: CASSAWLSPLHF
J gene: TRBJ2-7; V gene: TRBV29-1; CDR3 length: 14; clone size: many; D gene: .; CDR3 DNA: TGCAGCGTTGAATGCGGTGGGAGTTCCTACGAGCAGTACTTC; CDR3 protein: CSVECGGSSYEQYF
J gene: TRBJ2-3; V gene: TRBV7-9; CDR3 length: 14; clone size: many; D gene: TRBD2; CDR3 DNA: TGTGCCAGCAGCAATAGCGGGTCATCAGATACGCAGTATTTT; CDR3 protein: CASSNSGSSDTQYF
J gene: TRBJ2-7; V gene: TRBV24-1; CDR3 length: 14; clone size: .; D gene: .; CDR3 DNA: TGTGCCACCAGTGATCCCGGGACAAGTTACGAGCAGTACTTC; CDR3 protein: CATSDPGTSYEQYF
J gene: TRBJ2-7; V gene: TRBV10-3; CDR3 length: 14; clone size: .; D gene: .; CDR3 DNA: TGTGCCATCAGTGAGTCGACCCTGTACTACGAGCAGTACTTC; CDR3 protein: CAISESTLYYEQYF
J gene: TRBJ1-2; V gene: TRBV9; CDR3 length: 12; clone size: once; D gene: .; CDR3 DNA: TGTGCCAGCAGGGGACTAGAAAGGGGCTACACCTTC; CDR3 protein: CASRGLERGYTF
J gene: TRBJ1-5; V gene: TRBV12-3/TRBV12-4; CDR3 length: 13; clone size: few; D gene: .; CDR3 DNA: TGTGCCAGCAGCCGGGACTTCAATCAGCCCCAGCATTTT; CDR3 protein: CASSRDFNQPQHF
J gene: TRBJ2-7; V gene: TRBV7-8; CDR3 length: 17; clone size: .; D gene: .; CDR3 DNA: TGTGCCAGCAGACTAATGACCCGGGTCACCCCCCTGCACGAGCAGTACTTC; CDR3 protein: CASRLMTRVTPLHEQYF
J gene: TRBJ2-7; V gene: TRBV12-3/TRBV12-4; CDR3 length: 15; clone size: few; D gene: TRBD2; CDR3 DNA: TGTGCCAGCAGTTTAGTAGGGGTGCGGGGGGTCGAGCAGTACTTC; CDR3 protein: CASSLVGVRGVEQYF